The rows below give T cell receptor beta chains drawn from one sample of a study of blood T cell repertoires in COVID-19. The repertoire was sequenced with immunoSEQ multiplex PCR; TCRdb's copy has only in-frame clones and lacks some. The sample gives about 190,000 clones, 84% of which show up once; less than 20% is in the top ten. The sample taken for sequencing was peripheral blood. These receptors all stem from a human donor in a cohort sampled during active COVID-19. CDR3s include the opening cysteine and the closing phenylalanine or tryptophan. The D gene is left open where the match is weak. Not every row has a clone size; where given, it reads once, few, many or a size class.

d_call	cdr3_length	clone_size	v_call	j_call	cdr3_nt	cdr3_aa
.	15	once	TRBV19	TRBJ2-2	TGTGCCAGTAAAGATGGGACAACCTTCGCCGGGGAGCTGTTTTTT	CASKDGTTFAGELFF
TRBD1	16	once	TRBV19	TRBJ2-2	TGTGCCAGTAGTATAGGTCAGGGGGCGCGCACCGGGGAGCTGTTTTTT	CASSIGQGARTGELFF
.	14	.	TRBV3-1/TRBV3-2	TRBJ1-1	TGTGCCAGCAGCCAAGAGTTAAGGGGCACTGAAGCTTTCTTT	CASSQELRGTEAFF
.	15	.	TRBV24-1	TRBJ2-2	TGTGCCACCAGTGAGGAGACTTACCCCACCGGGGAGCTGTTTTTT	CATSEETYPTGELFF
.	11	.	TRBV2	TRBJ2-1	TGTGCCAGCAGCCCGTTCTTTCAGCAGTTCTTC	CASSPFFQQFF
.	15	few	TRBV2	TRBJ2-6	TGTGCCAGTGGGGGCAGGATGTCGGGGGCCAACGTCCTGACTTTC	CASGGRMSGANVLTF
.	17	.	TRBV7-6	TRBJ1-5	TGTGCCAGCAGCTTAGCCACGGCAGGGAGGTTCACTCAGCCCCAGCATTTT	CASSLATAGRFTQPQHF
.	12	.	TRBV13	TRBJ2-3	TGTGCCAGCAGTCTAGGGGCAGATACGCAGTATTTT	CASSLGADTQYF
TRBD1	14	.	TRBV28	TRBJ1-1	TGTGCCAGCAGTTGGGGGACAGGGCGGTCGGAAGCTTTCTTT	CASSWGTGRSEAFF
TRBD1	15	few	TRBV19	TRBJ1-5	TGTGCCAGTAGTGCCAACAGGGGCGGAGGACAGCCCCAGCATTTT	CASSANRGGGQPQHF
TRBD1	16	.	TRBV25-1	TRBJ2-3	TGTGCCAGCGGCCCCAGGGGGCGCTACGGCACAGATACGCAGTATTTT	CASGPRGRYGTDTQYF
.	18	.	TRBV27	TRBJ1-3	TGTGCCAGCAGTTTAAGGGGCGGGGGCAGTAGCTCTGGAAACACCATATATTTT	CASSLRGGGSSSGNTIYF
TRBD1	15	.	TRBV19	TRBJ1-5	TGTGCCAGTGACCTCGGACAGGGTTTTAATCAGCCCCAGCATTTT	CASDLGQGFNQPQHF
.	11	.	TRBV6-5	TRBJ2-1	TGTGCCAGCAGGTCGTACAATGAGCAGTTCTTC	CASRSYNEQFF
.	13	few	TRBV27	TRBJ2-7	TGTGCCAGCAGTCCACAGCTTAGGGGCGAGCAGTACTTC	CASSPQLRGEQYF
TRBD1	15	.	TRBV14	TRBJ1-4	TGTGCCAGCAGCCCCCGGGACAGAGGAAATGAAAAACTGTTTTTT	CASSPRDRGNEKLFF
.	15	.	TRBV5-1	TRBJ2-7	TGCGCCAGCAGCTTGGACAGGACGAGCTCCTACGAGCAGTACTTC	CASSLDRTSSYEQYF
.	15	.	TRBV19	TRBJ1-3	TGTGCCAGTAGCGATAACTATGCCTCTGGAAACACCATATATTTT	CASSDNYASGNTIYF
.	14	.	TRBV9	TRBJ1-6	TGTGCCAGCAGCCCAATTGGGGCTAATTCACCCCTCCACTTT	CASSPIGANSPLHF
TRBD2	18	.	TRBV3-1/TRBV3-2	TRBJ2-5	TGTGCCAGCAGCCCGTACGTTGCGATAGCGGGCAATAAAGAGACCCAGTACTTC	CASSPYVAIAGNKETQYF
TRBD1	14	.	TRBV5-4	TRBJ1-2	TGTGCCAGCAGCAAAGGGACAGGGAGTGAAGGCTACACCTTC	CASSKGTGSEGYTF
TRBD1	14	.	TRBV5-6	TRBJ2-5	TGTGCCAGCAGCTTACCGGACAGGGCTGAGACCCAGTACTTC	CASSLPDRAETQYF
TRBD1	15	few	TRBV5-7	TRBJ1-6	TGTGCGGCGAAGAGGACAGGAGACGATAATTCACCCCTCCACTTT	CAAKRTGDDNSPLHF
.	13	.	TRBV6-4	TRBJ1-1	TGTGCCAGCAGTGACTCGCAGTACACTGAAGCTTTCTTT	CASSDSQYTEAFF
TRBD1	13	.	TRBV6-5	TRBJ1-2	TGTGCCAGCAGGGGGACAGGTTCCTACGGCTACACCTTC	CASRGTGSYGYTF
TRBD2	15	.	TRBV9	TRBJ2-2	TGTGCCAGCAGCGTGAGCGGGGGGGCAACCGGGGAGCTGTTTTTT	CASSVSGGATGELFF
TRBD2	15	.	TRBV5-1	TRBJ2-7	TGCGCCAGCAGCTTGCTCTTAGCGGGAGAGTACGAGCAGTACTTC	CASSLLLAGEYEQYF
TRBD2	15	.	TRBV7-9	TRBJ2-3	TGTGCCAGCAGATGGACGCGGGGGTTGACAGATACGCAGTATTTT	CASRWTRGLTDTQYF
.	15	.	TRBV6-4	TRBJ2-3	TGTGCCAGCAGTCAGACAGTTACTAGCACAGATACGCAGTATTTT	CASSQTVTSTDTQYF
TRBD1	13	.	TRBV18	TRBJ1-1	TGTGCCAGCTCCGGGACAGAGAACACTGAAGCTTTCTTT	CASSGTENTEAFF
.	15	.	TRBV28	TRBJ1-3	TGTGCCAGCACCTCAACCCGGGTCTCTGGAAACACCATATATTTT	CASTSTRVSGNTIYF
.	12	.	TRBV12-3/TRBV12-4	TRBJ2-4	TGTGCCAGCAAACCGGAGGCGAACATTCAGTACTTC	CASKPEANIQYF
.	13	few	TRBV19	TRBJ2-5	TGTGCCAGTAGTCAGGGATCTAGGGAGACCCAGTACTTC	CASSQGSRETQYF
.	16	few	TRBV11-2	TRBJ1-6	TGTGCCAGCAGTCCTACGAACAGGAAAACGGGTTCACCCCTCCACTTT	CASSPTNRKTGSPLHF
.	12	few	TRBV9	TRBJ1-2	TGTGCCAGCAGCGTAGGAGGTTATGGCTACACCTTC	CASSVGGYGYTF
TRBD1	16	.	TRBV3-1/TRBV3-2	TRBJ1-1	TGTGCCAGCAGCCAAGAAAGTTACAGGGGGAGGACTGAAGCTTTCTTT	CASSQESYRGRTEAFF
TRBD1	13	.	TRBV20-1	TRBJ1-1	TGCAGTGCTAGTTACAGGGGTAACACTGAAGCTTTCTTT	CSASYRGNTEAFF
.	16	.	TRBV30	TRBJ2-1	TGTGCCTGGAGTGTACTGGGTGGGGGGAGTTTCAATGAGCAGTTCTTC	CAWSVLGGGSFNEQFF
.	16	few	TRBV3-1/TRBV3-2	TRBJ2-2	TGTGCCAGCAGCCAAGCCACAGGGCCGTACACCGGGGAGCTGTTTTTT	CASSQATGPYTGELFF
.	15	once	TRBV5-1	TRBJ1-2	TGCGCCAGCAGCTTGGGGGGCGCTGGATTTGTAAGCTACACCTTC	CASSLGGAGFVSYTF
.	12	.	TRBV2	TRBJ2-2	TGTGCCAGCAACCAGGGGACCGGGGAGCTGTTTTTT	CASNQGTGELFF
TRBD1	13	.	TRBV24-1	TRBJ2-5	TGTGCCACCAGCCGGACAGGTGTGGAGACCCAGTACTTC	CATSRTGVETQYF
.	14	.	TRBV7-9	TRBJ1-1	TGTGCCAGCAGCTTTGTTAGGTCTCGGGCTGAAGCTTTCTTT	CASSFVRSRAEAFF
.	12	.	TRBV29-1	TRBJ1-1	TGCAGCGTTGTGGGGCCCGACACTGAAGCTTTCTTT	CSVVGPDTEAFF
.	12	many	TRBV5-1	TRBJ1-2	TGCGCCAGCAGCGTCGGGGGGCATGGCTACACCTTC	CASSVGGHGYTF
.	13	few	TRBV2	TRBJ1-1	TGTGCCAGCAGACAGGACCAGAACACTGAAGCTTTCTTT	CASRQDQNTEAFF
TRBD1	12	.	TRBV12-3/TRBV12-4	TRBJ1-2	TGTGCCAGCAGAAGGACAGGCGGTGGCTACACCTTC	CASRRTGGGYTF
.	13	.	TRBV9	TRBJ2-3	TGTGCCAGCAGCGGAGACAGCCCGGGTACGCAGTATTTT	CASSGDSPGTQYF
.	16	.	TRBV19	TRBJ1-2	TGTGCCAGTACCCCTTCTGGGGCAGCGTTTAACTATGGCTACACCTTC	CASTPSGAAFNYGYTF
.	15	.	TRBV7-9	TRBJ1-5	TGTGCCAGCAGCTTAGAACAGGATAGCAATCAGCCCCAGCATTTT	CASSLEQDSNQPQHF
TRBD1	13	.	TRBV10-1	TRBJ2-5	TGCGCCAGCAGGACAGGGGGAGAAGAGACCCAGTACTTC	CASRTGGEETQYF
TRBD1	14	.	TRBV18	TRBJ2-2	TGTGCCAGCTTACAGGGGCTACGCACCGGGGAGCTGTTTTTT	CASLQGLRTGELFF
TRBD1	14	.	TRBV19	TRBJ1-2	TGTGCCAGTAGTCCGGACAGGGGACCGTATGGCTACACCTTC	CASSPDRGPYGYTF
TRBD1	15	.	TRBV6-5	TRBJ1-1	TGTGCCAGCAGTTTGAGACAGGGAACGAACACTGAAGCTTTCTTT	CASSLRQGTNTEAFF
TRBD1	17	.	TRBV7-9	TRBJ1-6	TGTGCCAGCAGCTTTAGCGTCGGGACAGGGGCAAATTCACCCCTCCACTTT	CASSFSVGTGANSPLHF